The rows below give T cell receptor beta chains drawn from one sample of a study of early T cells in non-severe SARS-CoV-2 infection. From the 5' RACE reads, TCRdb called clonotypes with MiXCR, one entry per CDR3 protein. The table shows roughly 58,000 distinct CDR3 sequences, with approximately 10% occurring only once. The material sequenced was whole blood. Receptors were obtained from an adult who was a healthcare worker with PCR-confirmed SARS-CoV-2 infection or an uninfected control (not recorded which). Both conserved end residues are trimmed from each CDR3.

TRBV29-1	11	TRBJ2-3	SPKRGLVGTQY
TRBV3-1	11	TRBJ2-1	ASSPPGGLEQF
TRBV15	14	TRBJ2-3	ATSRGGSGGTDTQY
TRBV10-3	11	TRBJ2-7	ATWGLAGGEQY
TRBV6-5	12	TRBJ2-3	ASSWGTGFDTQY
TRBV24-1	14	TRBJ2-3	ATSDSRTSGSDTQY
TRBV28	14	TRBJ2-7	ASKTGIADRAYEQY
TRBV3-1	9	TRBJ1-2	ASSLNYGYT
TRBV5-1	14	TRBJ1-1	ASSLGDRNGVTEAF
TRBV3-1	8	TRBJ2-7	ASGDYEQY
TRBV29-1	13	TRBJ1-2	SVEDRVWDGYGYT
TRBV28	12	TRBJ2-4	ASLDRGAKNIQY
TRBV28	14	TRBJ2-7	ASRTNRAGVIYEQY
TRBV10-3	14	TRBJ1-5	AISESSGNSNQPQH
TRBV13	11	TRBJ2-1	ASSYSTGREQF
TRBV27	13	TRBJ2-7	ASSLKGFGSYEQY
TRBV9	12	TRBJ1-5	ASSVGGSNQPQH
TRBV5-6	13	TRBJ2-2	ASSLQQGYIGELF
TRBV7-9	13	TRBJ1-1	ASSLATGTGGWTF
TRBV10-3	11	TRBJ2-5	AISAAGKETQY
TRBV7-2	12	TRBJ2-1	ASSPRTDYNEQF
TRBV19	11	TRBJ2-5	ASSIGFQETQY
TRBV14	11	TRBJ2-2	ASSQYSKGELF
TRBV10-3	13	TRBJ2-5	AISSGLARQETQY
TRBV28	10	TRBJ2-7	ASSFPGYEQY
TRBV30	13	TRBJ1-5	AWSQFWGVNQPQH
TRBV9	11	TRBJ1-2	ASSVLTHVSYT
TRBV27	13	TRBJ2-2	ASSLIPRGTGELF
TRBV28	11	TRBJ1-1	ASRLQGLTEAF
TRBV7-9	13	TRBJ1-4	ASSLTGTGREKLF
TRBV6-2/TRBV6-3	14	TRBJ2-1	ASSLPQSSPYNEQF
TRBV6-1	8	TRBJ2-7	ASYSREQY
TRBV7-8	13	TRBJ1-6	ASSLEAAFNSPLH
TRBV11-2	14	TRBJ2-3	ASSPGPGWGTDTQY
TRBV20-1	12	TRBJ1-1	SARGRGHDTEAF
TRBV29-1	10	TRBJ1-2	SVEAGGYGYT
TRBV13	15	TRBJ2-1	ASSLPRGGGGAIEQF
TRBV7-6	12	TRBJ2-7	ASSPLTGSGEQY
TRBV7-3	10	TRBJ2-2	ASSRAGGELF
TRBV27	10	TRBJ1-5	ASSLVSEPQH
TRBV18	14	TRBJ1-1	ASSPRVGHVNTEAF
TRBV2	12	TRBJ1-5	ASIGTNSNQPQH
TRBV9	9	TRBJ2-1	ASSIDREQF
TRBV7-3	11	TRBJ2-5	ASSLTSVETQY
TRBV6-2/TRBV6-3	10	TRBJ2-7	ASSWGVYEQY
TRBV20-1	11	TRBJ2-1	SGYRGDYNEQF
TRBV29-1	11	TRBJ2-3	SHSGRGTDTQY
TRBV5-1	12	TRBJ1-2	ASSLRQGRDGYT
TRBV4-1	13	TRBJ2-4	ASSMGLAGENIQY
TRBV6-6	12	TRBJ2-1	ASSSLDRYSANF
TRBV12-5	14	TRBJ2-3	ASGPGTSGSTDTQY
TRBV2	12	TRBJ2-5	ASSGRTVMETQY